Given below is one T cell receptor (beta chain) in context. This entry belongs to a study of blood T cell repertoires in COVID-19. Study at large: Samples representing acute and convalescent COVID-19 were sourced from the United States, Italy and Spain.

The Seattle patients, enrolled during active infection, were followed longitudinally. Measured with immunoSEQ multiplex PCR; TCRdb has only the in-frame clones, and not every one. The table records hundreds of thousands of clones, 65% to 90% of them present only once. The germline V gene encodes CDR1 LGHDT and CDR2 YNNKEL (reference sequence). V shed 0 bases and J 4 bases; nucleotides not matched to a gene: 8. The CDR3 loop spans 16 amino acids. V and J are TRBV3-1 (or the pseudogene TRBV3-2) and TRBJ2-7, with 8 bases matching TRBD2. Material: peripheral blood. This sequence was found in a man aged 45-65 years with COVID-19, enrolled during active disease. As DNA, the CDR3 is TGTGCCAGCAGCCAAGATCAGACTAGCGCAATTTACGAGCAGTACTTC. Translating gives CASSQDQTSAIYEQYF.